Below are 23 T cell receptor beta chains sequenced from a single sample in a study of blood T cell repertoires in COVID-19. Sequenced by immunoSEQ multiplex PCR; TCRdb stores in-frame clones only, minus some. The table lists 100,000 to 150,000 clones, approximately 90% of them singletons, with roughly 2% in the top ten. The material sequenced was peripheral blood. The receptors here all came from a middle-aged man with COVID-19, enrolled during active disease.

This chain links TRBV15 with TRBJ2-1, with D perhaps matching TRBD2 (6 bases). The germline gives CDR1 LNHNV, CDR2 YYDKDF (reference sequence). The length of the CDR3 is 15 residues. V was clipped by 4 bases and J by 0 bases, with 10 bases between them. The CDR3 DNA sequence: TGTGCCACCAGCACAGCGGGTGCCTCCTACAATGAGCAGTTCTTC. It codes for CATSTAGASYNEQFF.

The chain uses TRBV18 and TRBJ2-1; D possibly corresponds to TRBD1 (6 bases). Germline lookup yields CDR1 KGHSH and CDR2 LQKENI. The ends were cut back, 2 bases at V and 7 bases at J, with 12 bases in the middle. This CDR3 contains 14 residues. The CDR3 spells CASSPNRVGNEQFF. CDR3 bases: TGTGCCAGCTCACCAAACAGGGTAGGGAATGAGCAGTTCTTC.

The CDR3: CASSFGQASTDTQYF. Written as DNA, the CDR3 is TGTGCCAGCAGCTTCGGACAGGCTAGCACAGATACGCAGTATTTT. The chain is built from TRBV11-1 and TRBJ2-3; 7 bases fit TRBD1. The V and J ends lost 3 bases and 0 bases, in that order; junction bases with no gene match: 3. CDR3 length: 15 amino acids. Germline CDR1 is SGHAT and CDR2 is FQDESV (reference sequence).

J is TRBJ2-5 and V is TRBV28, with 12 bases matching TRBD1. Germline CDR1 and CDR2: MDHEN and SYDVKM. With V trimmed by 8 bases and J by 5 bases, 6 bases remained unmatched. The CDR3 totals 14 residues. The CDR3 reads CASDRDRGLETQYF. CDR3 nucleotide sequence: TGTGCCAGCGATCGGGACAGGGGGCTGGAGACCCAGTACTTC.

The chain has TRBV6-5 and TRBJ1-5; possibly TRBD1 for D (5 bases). This CDR3 comprises 13 residues. The V end lost 7 bases, the J end lost 3 bases, and 10 bases lay between the germline ends. Germline CDR1 is MNHEY and CDR2 is SVGAGI. CDR3 bases: TGTGCCAGCACCCTAGGGGTCAATCAGCCCCAGCATTTT. As protein: CASTLGVNQPQHF.

This chain connects TRBV30 to TRBJ2-4, with TRBD1 identical over 8 bases. The V gene end was trimmed by 4 bases and the J gene end by 6 bases; junction bases not matched to a gene: 11. Germline lookup yields CDR1 GTSNPN and CDR2 SVGIG (reference sequence). CDR3 size: 15 residues. This chain's CDR3 is CAWTLGTGERNIQYF. Written as DNA, the CDR3 is TGTGCCTGGACCCTTGGGACAGGAGAGAGAAACATTCAGTACTTC.

The rearrangement links TRBV19 to TRBJ2-1, with TRBD1 matching over 9 bases. With 4 bases clipped from V and 4 bases from J, the junction kept 5 bases outside the gene matches. The CDR3 sequence is 15 residues long. CDR1 and CDR2 from the germline V gene are LNHDA and SQIVND (reference sequence). The CDR3 sequence is CASSSRTGDYNEQFF. CDR3 bases: TGTGCCAGTAGTAGCCGGACAGGGGATTACAATGAGCAGTTCTTC.

Turning to this clone: This CDR3 is also generated by other DNA sequences in the sample. The CDR3 DNA is TGTGCCAGCAGTTACTCTAGGCAGGGGGCCTATGGCTACACCTTC. It yields the protein CASSYSRQGAYGYTF. This chain uses TRBV6-5 with TRBJ1-2; 8 bases are shared with TRBD1. The trim removed 0 bases at V and 4 bases at J, leaving 4 bases unmatched. CDR1 and CDR2 (germline): MNHEY, SVGAGI. The CDR3 length is 15 residues.

This clone turned up a few times. J is TRBJ2-2 and V is TRBV29-1; D is undetermined. The CDR3 consists of 11 residues. V gave up 2 bases and J gave up 13 bases, with 11 bases separating them. Looked up from germline, CDR1 is SQVTM and CDR2 is ANQGSEA. The DNA for the CDR3 is TGCAGCGTTGAATTGGAGTTCCGGCTGTTTTTT. Protein: CSVELEFRLFF.

The chain recombines TRBV5-4 with TRBJ2-5; 8 bases match TRBD2. This CDR3 is 15 amino acids long. CDR1 SGHNT and CDR2 YYREEE come from the germline V gene (reference sequence). Trimming took 4 bases from V and 3 from J; bases not matched to a gene: 8. This CDR3 reads CASSRGGQGEETQYF. The CDR3 DNA sequence: TGTGCCAGCAGCCGGGGGGGGCAGGGTGAAGAGACCCAGTACTTC.

CDR3 amino acids: CASSRTGTNYGYTF. DNA of the CDR3: TGTGCCAGCAGCCGGACAGGGACTAACTATGGCTACACCTTC. The V call is TRBV4-2, the J call TRBJ1-2, with 8 bases identical to TRBD1. From germline, CDR1 is LGHNA and CDR2 YNFKEQ. Trimming took 4 bases from V and 0 from J; bases not matched to a gene: 1. This CDR3 is 14 amino acids long.

Comments on this clone: The same CDR3 also results from other DNA sequences found in this sample. V usage is TRBV18 and J usage is TRBJ2-1; the match to TRBD1 covers 10 bases. J gave up 3 bases and V 3 bases, and 2 bases lay outside the gene matches. The CDR3 runs to 15 residues. From germline, CDR1 is KGHSH and CDR2 LQKENI. CDR3 residues: CASSPGTGDYNEQFF. The CDR3 DNA sequence: TGTGCCAGCTCACCTGGGACAGGGGACTACAATGAGCAGTTCTTC.

V is TRBV4-2 and J is TRBJ2-5, with D tentatively TRBD1 (7 bases). Trimming removed 4 bases from V and 4 bases from J, with 19 bases in between. In germline, CDR1 is LGHNA, CDR2 YNFKEQ. This CDR3 has 16 amino acids. The CDR3 DNA is TGTGCCAGCAGCCCCCTCCTGCAGGGGGGAGGAGAGACCCAGTACTTC. As protein: CASSPLLQGGGETQYF.

V gene TRBV6-5 combines with J gene TRBJ1-5; TRBD1 agrees at 7 bases. Germline loops: CDR1 MNHEY, CDR2 SVGAGI. J was trimmed by 2 bases and V by 6 bases; bases with no gene match: 4. The CDR3 runs 14 residues. CDR3 residues: CASRAGQGNQPQHF. DNA for the CDR3: TGTGCCAGCAGGGCAGGACAGGGCAATCAGCCCCAGCATTTT.

The CDR3 region is CASSIRGSEAFF. DNA for the CDR3: TGTGCCAGTAGTATTAGAGGGAGTGAAGCTTTCTTT. The genes are TRBV19 and TRBJ1-1; unclear D gene. Trimming stripped 3 bases from V and 7 bases from J, with 9 bases between. The germline V gene has CDR1 LNHDA and CDR2 SQIVND (reference sequence). The CDR3 has 12 residues.

The chain combines TRBV5-6 with TRBJ1-2; 7 nucleotides line up with TRBD1. The length of the CDR3 is 13 residues. CDR1 SGHDT and CDR2 YYEEEE come from the germline V gene. V trimming: 2 bases; J trimming: 4 bases; junction bases outside the gene matches: 2. CDR3 sequence reads: CASSFRDSYGYTF. The CDR3 DNA follows: TGTGCCAGCAGCTTCCGGGACAGCTATGGCTACACCTTC. Combining the CDR3 with reference TRBV5-6 and TRBJ1-2 gives the whole variable domain DAGVTQSPTHLIKTRGQQVTLRCSPKSGHDTVSWYQQALGQGPQFIFQYYEEEERQRGNFPDRFSGHQFPNYSSELNVNALLLGDSALYLCASSFRDSYGYTFGSGTRLTVV.

The chain uses TRBV19 and TRBJ1-4; possibly TRBD1 for D (6 bases). With 9 bases removed from V and 6 bases from J, the gap between germline ends came to 11 bases. CDR3 length: 12 amino acids. CDR1 and CDR2 from the germline V gene are LNHDA and SQIVND (reference sequence). The CDR3 loop is CASLDSYEKLFF. In nucleotides, the CDR3 is TGTGCCAGCCTGGACAGTTATGAAAAACTGTTTTTT. Full variable domain (rest looked up from reference TRBV19 and TRBJ1-4): DGGITQSPKYLFRKEGQNVTLSCEQNLNHDAMYWYRQDPGQGLRLIYYSQIVNDFQKGDIAEGYSVSREKKESFPLTVTSAQKNPTAFYLCASLDSYEKLFFGSGTQLSVL.

The gene calls are TRBV28 and TRBJ2-1; maybe TRBD1 (5 bases). The V gene lost 2 bases and the J gene lost 8 bases, with 16 bases spanning the gap. The germline V gene encodes CDR1 MDHEN and CDR2 SYDVKM. The CDR3 extends over 15 amino acids. The CDR3 is CASSLERGLGDEQFF. The CDR3 nucleotides read TGTGCCAGCAGTTTAGAAAGGGGATTGGGTGATGAGCAGTTCTTC.

This chain links TRBV19 with TRBJ2-3; D call uncertain. Per the germline V gene, CDR1 is LNHDA and CDR2 is SQIVND (reference sequence). The V end lost 1 base, the J end lost 4 bases, and 15 bases lay between the germline ends. There are 16 residues in the CDR3. Here the CDR3 DNA reads TGTGCCAGTAGTATAGGCATAGTGGCAGGCGCAGATACGCAGTATTTT. It codes for CASSIGIVAGADTQYF.

This clone was detected only once. This rearrangement joins TRBV11-1 to TRBJ2-5; 7 nucleotides match TRBD1. The CDR3 covers 14 residues. The V gene's germline CDR1 is SGHAT and CDR2 FQDESV (reference sequence). J lost 0 bases, V lost 7 bases, and 5 bases had no gene match. In DNA, the CDR3 is TGTGCCAGCACCCTTACAGGGGACCAAGAGACCCAGTACTTC. This sequence encodes CASTLTGDQETQYF.

The chain joins TRBV5-1 to TRBJ2-1; 13 nucleotides agree with TRBD2. Trimming cost V 3 bases and J 6 bases; bases outside gene matches: 6. The CDR3 consists of 16 residues. Per germline, CDR1 SGHRS and CDR2 YFSETQ. The CDR3 protein is CASSSRLAGGINEQFF. In nucleotides, the CDR3 is TGCGCCAGCAGCTCCCGACTAGCGGGAGGAATCAATGAGCAGTTCTTC.

For the CDR3, the DNA is TGTGCCAGCAGCCCAGAGCTGATGGCAGGGGAAAAACTGTTTTTT. Translating it yields CASSPELMAGEKLFF. The chain uses TRBV28 and TRBJ1-4, with a weak D call TRBD1 (5 bases). Looked up from germline, CDR1 is MDHEN and CDR2 is SYDVKM. Trimming pared 6 bases from V and 8 bases from J, leaving 19 bases between. The CDR3 contains 15 residues.

V gene TRBV24-1 combines with J gene TRBJ2-3, with TRBD2 as a possible D gene (5 bases). The CDR3 loop spans 16 amino acids. The V gene's germline CDR1 is KGHDR and CDR2 SFDVKD. V was pared by 0 bases and J by 1 base, with 10 bases between. The CDR3 spells CATSDLPVGGTDTQYF. CDR3 DNA sequence: TGTGCCACCAGTGATTTGCCTGTGGGAGGCACAGATACGCAGTATTTT.